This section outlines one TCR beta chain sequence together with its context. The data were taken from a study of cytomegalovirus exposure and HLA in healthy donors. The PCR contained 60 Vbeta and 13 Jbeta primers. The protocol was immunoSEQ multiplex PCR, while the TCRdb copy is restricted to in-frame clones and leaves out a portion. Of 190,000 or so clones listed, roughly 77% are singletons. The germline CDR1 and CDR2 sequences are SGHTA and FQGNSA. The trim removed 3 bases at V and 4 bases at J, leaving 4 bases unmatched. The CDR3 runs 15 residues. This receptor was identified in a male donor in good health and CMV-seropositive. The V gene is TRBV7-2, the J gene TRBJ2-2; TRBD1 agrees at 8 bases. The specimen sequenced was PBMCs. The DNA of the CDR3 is TGTGCCAGCAGCTTCACAGGGGGGAGCACCGGGGAGCTGTTTTTT. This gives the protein CASSFTGGSTGELFF.